A single sample is the source of the 23 T cell receptor beta chains below, sequenced in a study of technical replicates of blood from a few donors. Profiled with immunoSEQ multiplex PCR; TCRdb holds only in-frame clones, not every one. The sample has tens of thousands of clones; around 96% are singletons. What was sequenced was T cells isolated from PBMCs. All receptors derive from a human donor in good health.

The gene calls are TRBV5-1 and TRBJ2-7, with 7 bases aligning to TRBD2. Germline V gene data show CDR1 as SGHRS and CDR2 as YFSETQ. CDR3 length: 15 amino acids. The trim removed 4 bases at V and 0 bases at J, leaving 7 bases unmatched. The chain's CDR3 is CASSPVGGSSYEQYF. Written as DNA, the CDR3 is TGCGCCAGCAGCCCAGTTGGCGGGAGCTCCTACGAGCAGTACTTC. The whole variable domain, filled in from reference TRBV5-1 and TRBJ2-7, reads KAGVTQTPRYLIKTRGQQVTLSCSPISGHRSVSWYQQTPGQGLQFLFEYFSETQRNKGNFPGRFSGRQFSNSRSEMNVSTLELGDSALYLCASSPVGGSSYEQYFGPGTRLTVT.

The chain carries TRBV6-1 and TRBJ1-2; D is possibly TRBD1 (5 bases). Between the trimmed V and J ends, which lost 2 bases and 5 bases, there was a span of 21 bases. The CDR3 extends over 17 amino acids. Looked up from germline, CDR1 is MNHNS and CDR2 is SASEGT. The CDR3 DNA is TGTGCCAGCAGTGAATTGGCAGGGAACATCCTATTGTATGGCTACACCTTC. Its protein is CASSELAGNILLYGYTF.

The chain uses TRBV27 and TRBJ2-7; tentative D call: TRBD1 (5 bases). The germline V gene encodes CDR1 MNHEY and CDR2 SMNVEV (reference sequence). The CDR3 is made up of 14 amino acids. Trimming pared 2 bases from V and 7 bases from J, leaving 15 bases between. CDR3 in DNA: TGTGCCAGCAGTTTAGGGGCAGGGTTTAAGGAGCAGTACTTC. Residues: CASSLGAGFKEQYF.

This chain uses TRBV19 with TRBJ1-2, with TRBD1 matching over 8 bases. This CDR3 region has 14 residues. Germline V CDR1 and CDR2: LNHDA, SQIVND (reference sequence). V shed 2 bases, J shed 6 bases, and the junction held 5 bases outside the gene matches. The CDR3 loop is CASSIKRQGNGYTF. The CDR3 DNA reads as TGTGCCAGTAGTATAAAAAGACAGGGGAATGGCTACACCTTC.

The chain employs TRBV9 and TRBJ2-1; maybe TRBD1 (6 bases). The germline gives CDR1 SGDLS, CDR2 YYNGEE. Trimming left V 5 bases short and J 2 bases short, with 14 bases between. The CDR3 is 15 amino acids. As DNA, the CDR3 is TGTGCCAGCAGTACCCCGACAGGTACCTACAATGAGCAGTTCTTC. The encoded protein is CASSTPTGTYNEQFF.

The chain links TRBV28 to TRBJ1-5; D remains unclear. Trimming shortened V by 6 bases and J by 10 bases, and 22 bases separated the two germline ends. The CDR3 contains 15 residues. Germline CDR1 MDHEN, CDR2 SYDVKM. CDR3 sequence (DNA): TGTGCCAGCAGCCCAAGGAGGAGGGAGGTAAGTCCCCAGCATTTT. Encoded protein: CASSPRRREVSPQHF.

This clone was observed a single time. The genes are TRBV7-9 and TRBJ2-6; the match to TRBD1 covers 12 bases. V trimming: 5 bases; J trimming: 2 bases; junction bases outside the gene matches: 10. This CDR3 contains 19 residues. Germline V lookup: CDR1 SEHNR, CDR2 FQNEAQ (reference sequence). CDR3 bases: TGTGCCAGCAGCCCTCCCTGGGGACAGGGGGCGGCTGGGGCCAACGTCCTGACTTTC. It codes for CASSPPWGQGAAGANVLTF. Based on the CDR3 plus reference TRBV7-9 and TRBJ2-6, the full variable domain is DTGVSQNPRHKITKRGQNVTFRCDPISEHNRLYWYRQTLGQGPEFLTYFQNEAQLEKSRLLSDRFSAERPKGSFSTLEIQRTEQGDSAMYLCASSPPWGQGAAGANVLTFGAGSRLTVL.

V gene TRBV7-3 combines with J gene TRBJ2-1, with D perhaps matching TRBD1 (5 bases). Germline V gene sequence: CDR1 SGHTA, CDR2 FQGTGA. V lost 1 base to trimming and J lost 9 bases, with 13 bases between them. The CDR3 totals 14 residues. The CDR3 nucleotides are TGTGCCAGCAGCTTAATAGGGGAACTCGGTGAGCAGTTCTTC. The encoded protein is CASSLIGELGEQFF.

The gene calls are TRBV9 and TRBJ2-3; 11 bases agree with TRBD2. V gave up 4 bases and J gave up 0 bases; unmatched junction bases: 10. There are 18 residues in the CDR3. Germline-derived CDR1 and CDR2 are SGDLS and YYNGEE. CDR3: CASSPGLAGGLSTDTQYF. The CDR3 nucleotides are TGTGCCAGCAGCCCCGGACTAGCGGGTGGTCTTAGCACAGATACGCAGTATTTT.

This clone was recorded once. The gene calls are TRBV2 and TRBJ2-1, with TRBD2 matching over 13 bases. This CDR3 has 15 residues. V dropped 3 bases and J dropped 15; count of bases not matched to a gene: 11. Germline CDR1 is SNHLY and CDR2 is FYNNEI. CDR3 sequence reads: CASSDRTSGSHGGFF. The CDR3 DNA reads TGTGCCAGCAGTGACAGGACTAGCGGGAGCCACGGTGGGTTCTTC.

This clone appeared once. The rearrangement links TRBV30 to TRBJ1-1; no firm D call. The germline gives CDR1 GTSNPN, CDR2 SVGIG (reference sequence). The CDR3 extends over 13 amino acids. Trimming took off 3 bases at V and 1 base at J, with 9 bases between the two ends. This chain's CDR3 is CAWRESRNTEAFF. The CDR3 region has the DNA TGTGCCTGGAGAGAGAGTAGGAACACTGAAGCTTTCTTT.

The chain couples TRBV13 to TRBJ1-3; weak D call: TRBD1 (6 bases). The V and J ends lost 3 bases and 4 bases respectively, with 22 bases between them. The CDR3 consists of 18 residues. Germline V gene data show CDR1 as PRHDT and CDR2 as FYEKMQ (reference sequence). CDR3 in amino acids: CASSFRNYLPGEGNTIYF. CDR3 bases: TGTGCCAGCAGCTTCCGAAATTACCTTCCAGGGGAAGGAAACACCATATATTTT. Supplemented by reference TRBV13 and TRBJ1-3, the full variable domain reads AAGVIQSPRHLIKEKRETATLKCYPIPRHDTVYWYQQGPGQDPQFLISFYEKMQSDKGSIPDRFSAQQFSDYHSELNMSSLELGDSALYFCASSFRNYLPGEGNTIYFGEGSWLTVV.

This clone was recorded only once. J is TRBJ1-2 and V is TRBV11-2; no firm D call. This CDR3 comprises 12 residues. Looked up from germline, CDR1 is SGHAT and CDR2 is FQNNGV. V lost 2 bases, J lost 1 base, and 2 bases lay in between. The CDR3 region has the DNA TGTGCCAGCAGCTTACGTAACTATGGCTACACCTTC. It is translated as CASSLRNYGYTF.

The chain couples TRBV5-1 to TRBJ2-7; a weak D match, TRBD2 (6 bases). The V and J ends lost 1 base and 2 bases respectively, with 10 bases between them. This CDR3 has 14 amino acids. In germline, CDR1 is SGHRS, CDR2 YFSETQ. This CDR3 reads CASSLLGTPYEQYF. CDR3 bases: TGCGCCAGCAGCTTGCTGGGGACTCCCTACGAGCAGTACTTC.

The genes are TRBV29-1 and TRBJ2-3, with 7 bases aligning to TRBD2. There are 12 residues in the CDR3. J gave up 4 bases and V 6 bases, and 4 bases lay outside the gene matches. Per germline, CDR1 SQVTM and CDR2 ANQGSEA. CDR3 amino acids: CSVGLVPDTQYF. The CDR3 DNA follows: TGCAGCGTCGGACTAGTCCCAGATACGCAGTATTTT.

The rearrangement links TRBV19 to TRBJ1-5; D remains ambiguous. Germline lookup yields CDR1 LNHDA and CDR2 SQIVND (reference sequence). This CDR3 has 13 amino acids. The V gene lost 3 bases and the J gene lost 4 bases, with 7 bases spanning the gap. CDR3: CASSMRDNQPQHF. In DNA form, the CDR3 reads TGTGCCAGTAGTATGAGGGATAATCAGCCCCAGCATTTT.

This sequence joins TRBV7-3 and TRBJ2-1, with a weak D call TRBD1 (5 bases). The ends were cut back, 5 bases at V and 1 base at J, with 12 bases in the middle. CDR3 length: 15 amino acids. The germline gives CDR1 SGHTA, CDR2 FQGTGA. DNA for the CDR3: TGTGCCAGCAGCGTCGGCCAGGGTTCCTACAATGAGCAGTTCTTC. As protein: CASSVGQGSYNEQFF.

This sequence joins TRBV4-1 and TRBJ1-1, with a weak D call TRBD1 (5 bases). The length of the CDR3 is 14 residues. V lost 1 base and J lost 1, with 7 bases in between. Germline-derived CDR1 and CDR2 are MGHRA and YSYEKL. The CDR3 DNA sequence: TGCGCCAGCAGCCAAGTCGGGGGGAACACTGAAGCTTTCTTT. It is translated as CASSQVGGNTEAFF.

The rearrangement joins TRBV7-7 to TRBJ1-1; 10 nucleotides align to TRBD1. There are 14 residues in the CDR3. Germline values: CDR1 SSHAT, CDR2 FNYEAQ (reference sequence). The ends lost 2 bases at V and 9 bases at J; junction bases unmatched: 6. CDR3 in amino acids: CASSLSDRGRKAFF. The DNA for the CDR3 is TGTGCCAGCAGCTTATCCGACAGGGGGCGAAAAGCTTTCTTT.

This sequence joins TRBV7-2 and TRBJ2-7, with 8 bases identical to TRBD1. Germline loops: CDR1 SGHTA, CDR2 FQGNSA. The CDR3 is made up of 14 amino acids. V was pared by 6 bases and J by 5 bases, with 9 bases of the junction left unmatched. The CDR3 DNA sequence: TGTGCCAGCAGACTGGACAGGGCTAACGACGAGCAGTACTTC. It is translated as CASRLDRANDEQYF.

This chain links TRBV7-6 with TRBJ2-7; 9 positions agree with TRBD1. After removal of 5 bases from V and 0 bases from J, the junction contained 5 bases not matched to a gene. Germline V gene lookup returns CDR1 SGHVS and CDR2 FNYEAQ. CDR3 length: 15 amino acids. For the CDR3, the DNA is TGTGCCAGCAGCCTGGGACAGGGCCTCTCCTACGAGCAGTACTTC. As protein: CASSLGQGLSYEQYF.

The chain combines TRBV14 with TRBJ2-2; TRBD2 aligns across 9 bases. This CDR3 has 17 amino acids. Looked up from germline, CDR1 is SGHDN and CDR2 is FVKESK. V dropped 4 bases and J dropped 5; count of bases not matched to a gene: 11. CDR3 amino acids: CASSRGRGGRVTGELFF. CDR3 sequence (DNA): TGTGCCAGCAGCCGCGGGAGGGGCGGGAGAGTGACCGGGGAGCTGTTTTTT.

The chain recombines TRBV5-5 with TRBJ2-1; 8 bases agree with TRBD2. The CDR3 runs to 15 residues. Germline V gives CDR1 SGHKS, CDR2 YYEKEE (reference sequence). After removal of 0 bases from V and 8 bases from J, the junction contained 7 bases not matched to a gene. The CDR3 coding sequence is TGTGCCAGCAGCTTGGGGGGGACTAGTAGAGATGAGCAGTTCTTC. It codes for CASSLGGTSRDEQFF.